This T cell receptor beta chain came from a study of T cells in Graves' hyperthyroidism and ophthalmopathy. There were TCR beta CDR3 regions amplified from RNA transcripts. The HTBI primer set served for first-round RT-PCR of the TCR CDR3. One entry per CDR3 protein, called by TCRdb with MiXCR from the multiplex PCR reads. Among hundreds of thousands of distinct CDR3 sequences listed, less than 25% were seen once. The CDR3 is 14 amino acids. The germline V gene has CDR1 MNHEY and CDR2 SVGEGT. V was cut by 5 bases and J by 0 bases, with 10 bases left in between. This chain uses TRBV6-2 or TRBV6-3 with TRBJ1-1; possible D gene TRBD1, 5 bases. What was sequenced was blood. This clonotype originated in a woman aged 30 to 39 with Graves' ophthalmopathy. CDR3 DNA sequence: TGTGCCAGCAGTGGGGGGGTTGTGAACACTGAAGCTTTCTTT. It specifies CASSGGVVNTEAFF.